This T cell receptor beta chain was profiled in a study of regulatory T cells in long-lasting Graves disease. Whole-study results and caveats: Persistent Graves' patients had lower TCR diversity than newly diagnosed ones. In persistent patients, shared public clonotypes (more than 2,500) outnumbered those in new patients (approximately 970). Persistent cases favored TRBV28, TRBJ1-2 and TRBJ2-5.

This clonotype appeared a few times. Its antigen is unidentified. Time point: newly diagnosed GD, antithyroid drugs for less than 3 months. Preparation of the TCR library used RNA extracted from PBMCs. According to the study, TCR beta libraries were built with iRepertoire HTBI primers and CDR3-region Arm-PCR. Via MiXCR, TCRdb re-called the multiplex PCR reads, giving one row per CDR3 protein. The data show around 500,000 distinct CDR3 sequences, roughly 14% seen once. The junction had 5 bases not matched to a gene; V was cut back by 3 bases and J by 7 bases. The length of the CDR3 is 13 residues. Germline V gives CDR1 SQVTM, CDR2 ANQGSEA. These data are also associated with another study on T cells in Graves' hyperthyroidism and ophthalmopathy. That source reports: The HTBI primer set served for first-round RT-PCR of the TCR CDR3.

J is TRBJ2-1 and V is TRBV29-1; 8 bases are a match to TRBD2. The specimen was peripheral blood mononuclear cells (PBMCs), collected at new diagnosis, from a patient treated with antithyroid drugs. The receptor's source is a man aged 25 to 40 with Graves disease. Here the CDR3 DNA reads TGCAGCGTTGACTTGCTAGCGGGTAATGAGCAGTTCTTC. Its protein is CSVDLLAGNEQFF.